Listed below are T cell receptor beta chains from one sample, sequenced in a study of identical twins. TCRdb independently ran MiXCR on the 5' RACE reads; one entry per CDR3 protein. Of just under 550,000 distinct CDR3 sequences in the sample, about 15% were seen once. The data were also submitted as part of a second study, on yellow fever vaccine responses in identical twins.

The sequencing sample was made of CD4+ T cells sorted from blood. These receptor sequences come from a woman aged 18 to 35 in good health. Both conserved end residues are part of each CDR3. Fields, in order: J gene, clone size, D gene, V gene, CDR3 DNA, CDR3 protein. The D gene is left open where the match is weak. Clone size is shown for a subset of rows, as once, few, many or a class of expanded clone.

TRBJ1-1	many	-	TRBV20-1	TGCAGTGCTAGTGACGGGGGGAACACTGAAGCTTTCTTT	CSASDGGNTEAFF
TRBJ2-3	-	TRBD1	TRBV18	TGTGCCAGCTCACCATTCCGACCGGGACAGGGGGCCTCAGATACGCAGTATTTT	CASSPFRPGQGASDTQYF
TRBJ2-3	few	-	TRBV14	TGTGCCAGCAGCCAAGGAGGGTCGGGACTGAAAGGGGATACGCAGTATTTT	CASSQGGSGLKGDTQYF
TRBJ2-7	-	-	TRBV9	TGTGCCAGCAGAACTCCGGGGTTTTCCTACGAGCAGTACTTC	CASRTPGFSYEQYF
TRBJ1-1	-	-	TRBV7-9	TGTGCCAGCACGCAGGGTCGAGCGATCACTGAAGCTTTCTTT	CASTQGRAITEAFF
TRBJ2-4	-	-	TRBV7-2	TGTGCCAGCAGCTTAGTAGGCACCGGGGCCAAAAACATTCAGTACTTC	CASSLVGTGAKNIQYF
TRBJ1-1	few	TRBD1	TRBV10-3	TGTGCCATCAGCCCCGGGACAGCCTTTGAACGGGCTGAAGCTTTCTTT	CAISPGTAFERAEAFF
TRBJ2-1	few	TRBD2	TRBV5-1	TGCGCCAGCAGCTTGGTAGGTAGCGGGAGACTCTCCTACAATGAGCAGTTCTTC	CASSLVGSGRLSYNEQFF
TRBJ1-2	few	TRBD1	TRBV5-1	TGCGCCAGCAGCCCCGAGGGACAGGGGTTAGAAGGCTACACCTTC	CASSPEGQGLEGYTF
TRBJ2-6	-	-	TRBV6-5	TGTGCCAGCAGTTTCCGGGACGCATCCCTCAGAGGGGCCAACGTCCTGACTTTC	CASSFRDASLRGANVLTF
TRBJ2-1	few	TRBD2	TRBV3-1	TGTGCCAGCAGCCAATGGACTAGCGGGGGGGATGAGCAGTTCTTC	CASSQWTSGGDEQFF
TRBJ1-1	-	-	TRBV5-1	TGCGCCAGCAGCTCAGCGCCCGGGACACCGAACACTGAAGCTTTCTTT	CASSSAPGTPNTEAFF
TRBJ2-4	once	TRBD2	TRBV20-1	TGCAGTGCTAGCGGGGGGGCTGGAAACATTCAGTACTTC	CSASGGAGNIQYF
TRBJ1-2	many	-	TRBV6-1	TGTGCCAGCAAACCCCGGGGGCGTAATGAAGGGTACACCTTC	CASKPRGRNEGYTF
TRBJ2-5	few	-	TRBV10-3	TGTGCCATCAGTGAGTCGCCCGGAGGCGAGACCCAGTACTTC	CAISESPGGETQYF
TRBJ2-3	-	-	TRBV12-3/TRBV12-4	TGTGCCAGCAGTTTACTCCAGGGTAAAGATACGCAGTATTTT	CASSLLQGKDTQYF
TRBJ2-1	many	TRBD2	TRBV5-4	TGTGCCAGCAGTTATGGGACTAGCGGATACAATGAGCAGTTCTTC	CASSYGTSGYNEQFF
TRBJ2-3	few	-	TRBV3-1	TGTGCCAGCAGCCCCCCTGGCTCTAGATTCCCCACAGATACGCAGTATTTT	CASSPPGSRFPTDTQYF
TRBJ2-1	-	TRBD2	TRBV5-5	TGTGCCAGCAGCAAACCCGTAGCGGGGGGGCTGGCGATTGAGCAGTTCTTC	CASSKPVAGGLAIEQFF
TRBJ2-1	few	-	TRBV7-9	TGTGCCAGCAGCTTAGTTGGTGTGGGCGGAACCTACAATGAGCAGTTCTTC	CASSLVGVGGTYNEQFF
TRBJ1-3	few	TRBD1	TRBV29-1	TGCAGCGTTGGACAGGGAACGGTGGGAAACACCATATATTTT	CSVGQGTVGNTIYF
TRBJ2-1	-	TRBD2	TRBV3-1	TGTGCCAGCAGCCAAGAAAGGGGTAGCGGGTCCTACAATGAGCAGTTCTTC	CASSQERGSGSYNEQFF
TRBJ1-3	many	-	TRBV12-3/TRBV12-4	TGTGCCACCCAAGTAGGGAGGGGAAACACCATATATTTT	CATQVGRGNTIYF
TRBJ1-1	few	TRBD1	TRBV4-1	TGCGCCAGCAGCCAAGCAGGGGGGATGAACACTGAAGCTTTCTTT	CASSQAGGMNTEAFF
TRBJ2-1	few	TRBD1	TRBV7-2	TGTGCCAGCAGCCCATCGGGACAGGTCTACAATGAGCAGTTCTTC	CASSPSGQVYNEQFF
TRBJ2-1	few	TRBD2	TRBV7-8	TGTGCCAGCAGCTCATGGACTAGCGGGGGGCTCAATGAGCAGTTCTTC	CASSSWTSGGLNEQFF
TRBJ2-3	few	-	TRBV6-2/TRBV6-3	TGTGCCAGCAGTTACAGAGGGACCCACACAGATACGCAGTATTTT	CASSYRGTHTDTQYF
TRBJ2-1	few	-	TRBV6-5	TGTGCCAGCAGGTTAGGGGCCCTACAATCGTACAATGAGCAGTTCTTC	CASRLGALQSYNEQFF
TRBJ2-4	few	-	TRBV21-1	TGTGGGGACCCCAACCCCCTTTTC	CGDPNPLF
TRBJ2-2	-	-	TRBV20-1	TGCAGTGTCCGGGGATGGGTTAACACCGGGGAGCTGTTTTTT	CSVRGWVNTGELFF
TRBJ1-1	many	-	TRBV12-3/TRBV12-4	TGTGCCAGCAGTGGGGGTCCGAACACTGAAGCTTTCTTT	CASSGGPNTEAFF
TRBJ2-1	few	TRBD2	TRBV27	TGTGCCAGCAGTCGAAAGGGACTAGCGGGAAACAATGAGCAGTTCTTC	CASSRKGLAGNNEQFF
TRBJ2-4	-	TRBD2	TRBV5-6	TGTGCCAGCAGCTTACTAGCGGGAGGGTCCACTAACATTCAGTACTTC	CASSLLAGGSTNIQYF
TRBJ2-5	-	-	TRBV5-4	TGTGCCAGCAGCCCAGGGTCCGGAAGGTGGGAGACCCAGTACTTC	CASSPGSGRWETQYF
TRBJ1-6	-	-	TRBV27	TGTGCCAGCAGTTCAGGAGACGGCTTAAATTCACCCCTCCACTTT	CASSSGDGLNSPLHF
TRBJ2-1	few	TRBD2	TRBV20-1	TGCAGTGCTAGAGTTGGGCTAGCGGGGTACAATGAGCAGTTCTTC	CSARVGLAGYNEQFF
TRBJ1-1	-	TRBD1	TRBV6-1	TGTGCCAGCAGCAGGGGGGGCTTCGGACGGATGAACACTGAAGCTTTCTTT	CASSRGGFGRMNTEAFF
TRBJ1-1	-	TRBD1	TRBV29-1	TGCAGCGTTGTCCCTTGGACAGGGAAGCGGCACACTGAAGCTTTCTTT	CSVVPWTGKRHTEAFF
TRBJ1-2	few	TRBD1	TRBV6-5	TGTGCCAGCAGTTCTCAAGGGACAGGGGTTAACTATGGCTACACCTTC	CASSSQGTGVNYGYTF
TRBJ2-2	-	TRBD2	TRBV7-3	TGTGCCAGCAGCATCGGCAATAGCGGGAGGGCCGGAACCGGGGAGCTGTTTTTT	CASSIGNSGRAGTGELFF
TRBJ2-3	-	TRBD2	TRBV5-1	TGCGCCAGCAGCTTTTCTACAACCGGGACTAGCGGGGGCACGCAGTATTTT	CASSFSTTGTSGGTQYF
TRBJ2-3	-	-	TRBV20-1	TGCAGTGCTCCTTTCCTAGGGGGGGCAGATACGCAGTATTTT	CSAPFLGGADTQYF
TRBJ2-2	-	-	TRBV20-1	TGCAGTGCTGCGACCGGGCCACAGAAAGGGGAGCTGTTTTTT	CSAATGPQKGELFF
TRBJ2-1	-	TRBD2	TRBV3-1	TGTGCCAGCACCCAAGAAGGACTAGCGGGGAGTGAGCAGTTCTTC	CASTQEGLAGSEQFF
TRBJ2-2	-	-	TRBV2	TGTGCCAGCAGTGAAACGTGGGGGAACACCGGGGAGCTGTTTTTT	CASSETWGNTGELFF
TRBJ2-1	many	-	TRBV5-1	TGCGCCAGCAGCCTATTTGGTGAGCAGTTCTTC	CASSLFGEQFF
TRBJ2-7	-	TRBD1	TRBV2	TGTGCCAGCAGGCACACCGGGACAGGCAGCTCCTACGAGCAGTACTTC	CASRHTGTGSSYEQYF
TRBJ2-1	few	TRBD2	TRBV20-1	TGCAGTGCTAGCCCTAGCGGGAGAGCTACTTTCTCCTACAATGAGCAGTTCTTC	CSASPSGRATFSYNEQFF
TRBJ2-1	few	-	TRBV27	TGTGCCAGCACCCAAAGGGCGGGGTCCTACAATGAGCAGTTCTTC	CASTQRAGSYNEQFF
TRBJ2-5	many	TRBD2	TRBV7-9	TGTGCCAGCAGCCAGAGACTAGCGGGAGACCAAGAGACCCAGTACTTC	CASSQRLAGDQETQYF
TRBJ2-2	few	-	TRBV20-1	TGCAGTGCTAGAGATAATCGGAGAAACACCGGGGAGCTGTTTTTT	CSARDNRRNTGELFF
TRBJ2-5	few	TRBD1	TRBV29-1	TGCAGCGGCGGGACAGGGGGATTAGAGACCCAGTACTTC	CSGGTGGLETQYF
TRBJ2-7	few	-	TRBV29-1	TGCAGCGTTGAAGAGGGGCCCCCCTACGAGCAGTACTTC	CSVEEGPPYEQYF
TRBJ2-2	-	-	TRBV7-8	TGTGCCAGCAGCTTAGGCGTCGTGGGGCCGAACACCGGGGAGCTGTTTTTT	CASSLGVVGPNTGELFF
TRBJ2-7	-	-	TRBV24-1	TGTGCCACCAGTTCATGGGGTAGACCCTACGAGCAGTACTTC	CATSSWGRPYEQYF
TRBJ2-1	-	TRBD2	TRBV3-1	TGTGCCAGCAGCCAATCTAATAGCGGGAGTGTAGGCAATGAGCAGTTCTTC	CASSQSNSGSVGNEQFF
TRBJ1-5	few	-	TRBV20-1	TGCAGTGCTAGGTCAAGGGGCTCTAGCAATCAGCCCCAGCATTTT	CSARSRGSSNQPQHF
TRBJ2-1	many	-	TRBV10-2	TGCGCCAGCAGTGAGTATCAGGAGAAGTCCTACAATGAGCAGTTCTTC	CASSEYQEKSYNEQFF
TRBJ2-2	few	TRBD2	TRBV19	TGTGCCAGTACCGTCAAAGCGGGAGGGAGTTCCGGGGAGCTGTTTTTT	CASTVKAGGSSGELFF